This T cell receptor beta chain was identified during a study of shared clonotypes between healthy human individuals. The method was immunoSEQ multiplex PCR; TCRdb's version includes in-frame clones alone and lacks a portion of them. This table holds about 600,000 clones, about 80% found once. Genomic DNA from unsorted samples was obtained from 70 million to 95 million PBMCs (per sample). Per germline, CDR1 MDHEN and CDR2 SYDVKM. V gave up 10 bases and J gave up 3 bases; unmatched junction bases: 4. This CDR3 is 12 amino acids long. The chain has TRBV28 and TRBJ2-7; TRBD1 agrees at 9 bases. The origin of this receptor is a woman in her thirties or forties in good health. Some clones in this sample may be carry-over from other donors' samples. The sample taken for sequencing was PBMCs. As DNA, the CDR3 is TGTGCCACAGAGGGACAGGGCTACGAGCAGTACTTC. The encoded protein is CATEGQGYEQYF.